This T cell receptor (beta chain) was identified during a study of shared clonotypes between healthy human individuals. All donors qualified as healthy HIV-negative adults and had experienced no recent acute infections or vaccinations. From germline, CDR1 is MNHEY and CDR2 SVGAGI. CDR3 length equals 14 residues. V trimming: 2 bases; J trimming: 8 bases; junction bases outside the gene matches: 8. The protocol was immunoSEQ multiplex PCR, while the TCRdb copy is restricted to in-frame clones and leaves out a portion. The data hold 2,500,000 or so clones, with 93% observed a single time. Input material: naive CD4+ T cells from PBMCs. The subset is: CD45RA+ positively selected. This TCR derives from a man aged 18 to 30 in good health. Some clones in this sample may be carry-over from other donors' samples. The genes are TRBV6-5 and TRBJ1-2; 7 positions agree with TRBD1. The CDR3 DNA reads TGTGCCAGCAGTTACACACAGGGGTATCGAGGCTACACCTTC. It encodes CASSYTQGYRGYTF.